These 10 T cell receptor beta chains were all obtained from the same sample, sequenced in a study of OX40 agonist ivuxolimab in advanced cancers. Clones were read by immunoSEQ multiplex PCR, and TCRdb kept only the in-frame ones, dropping some. The profile shows around 60,000 clones, approximately 89% of them singletons. The material sequenced was CD4+ or CD8+ T cells sorted from blood, taken in a trial of the OX40 agonist ivuxolimab. The receptors were gathered from an adult with an advanced solid tumor such as melanoma, head and neck, liver or kidney cancer.

V usage is TRBV7-6 and J usage is TRBJ2-1, with a weak D call TRBD2 (6 bases). CDR1 SGHVS and CDR2 FNYEAQ come from the germline V gene. Deletions cut 0 bases from V and 3 bases from J, with 15 bases between. CDR3 length: 17 residues. The CDR3 DNA follows: TGTGCCAGCAGCTTAGCGCTGGAGGGATCCAGCTACAATGAGCAGTTCTTC. Translating gives CASSLALEGSSYNEQFF.

The rearrangement joins TRBV7-9 to TRBJ2-3; 9 nucleotides match TRBD2. V gave up 3 bases and J gave up 0 bases; unmatched junction bases: 4. The germline gives CDR1 SEHNR, CDR2 FQNEAQ (reference sequence). The length of the CDR3 is 16 residues. Here the CDR3 DNA reads TGTGCCAGCAGCTTTAGCGGGAGCCTTAGCACAGATACGCAGTATTTT. As protein: CASSFSGSLSTDTQYF.

The chain combines TRBV18 with TRBJ1-4, with D unclear. Trimming pared 0 bases from V and 8 bases from J, leaving 10 bases between. CDR1 KGHSH and CDR2 LQKENI come from the germline V gene. The CDR3 has 14 amino acids. The CDR3 spells CASSPPPEGEKLFF. The CDR3 DNA sequence: TGTGCCAGCTCACCACCTCCTGAGGGAGAAAAACTGTTTTTT.

The chain is built from TRBV2 and TRBJ2-4, with 7 nucleotides matching TRBD1. Germline CDR1 and CDR2: SNHLY and FYNNEI. CDR3 length: 16 amino acids. V lost 5 bases and J lost 1; bases outside the gene matches: 8. CDR3 amino acids: CASSRQGQSAKNIQYF. The CDR3 region has the DNA TGTGCCAGCAGTCGACAGGGACAATCTGCCAAAAACATTCAGTACTTC. Full variable domain (missing parts from reference TRBV2 and TRBJ2-4): EPEVTQTPSHQVTQMGQEVILRCVPISNHLYFYWYRQILGQKVEFLVSFYNNEISEKSEIFDDQFSVERPDGSNFTLKIRSTKLEDSAMYFCASSRQGQSAKNIQYFGAGTRLSVL.

This chain links TRBV19 with TRBJ1-5; weak D call: TRBD1 (5 bases). Looked up from germline, CDR1 is LNHDA and CDR2 is SQIVND (reference sequence). The CDR3 has 15 amino acids. The V end was cut by 3 bases, the J end by 2 bases, with 11 bases between. The CDR3 DNA is TGTGCCAGTAGTATCCGGGACGGACGCAATCAGCCCCAGCATTTT. This encodes CASSIRDGRNQPQHF. Full variable domain (missing parts from reference TRBV19 and TRBJ1-5): DGGITQSPKYLFRKEGQNVTLSCEQNLNHDAMYWYRQDPGQGLRLIYYSQIVNDFQKGDIAEGYSVSREKKESFPLTVTSAQKNPTAFYLCASSIRDGRNQPQHFGDGTRLSIL.

The genes are TRBV7-6 and TRBJ2-2; D is undetermined. This CDR3 has 12 amino acids. V gave up 4 bases and J gave up 6 bases, with 6 bases separating them. Per germline, CDR1 SGHVS and CDR2 FNYEAQ. CDR3 sequence reads: CASSSGAGELFF. The CDR3 nucleotides read TGTGCCAGCAGCTCCGGCGCCGGGGAGCTGTTTTTT. Looking up the rest from reference TRBV7-6 and TRBJ2-2 gives the full variable domain: GAGVSQSPRYKVTKRGQDVALRCDPISGHVSLYWYRQALGQGPEFLTYFNYEAQQDKSGLPNDRFSAERPEGSISTLTIQRTEQRDSAMYRCASSSGAGELFFGEGSRLTVL.

This chain links TRBV19 with TRBJ1-5, with D possibly matching TRBD1 (6 bases). In germline, CDR1 is LNHDA, CDR2 SQIVND (reference sequence). The CDR3 extends over 19 amino acids. Trimming cost V 0 bases and J 1 base, with 19 bases left between them. Here the CDR3 reads CASSIDTSVGQGSNQPQHF. The CDR3 bases are TGTGCCAGTAGTATAGATACGAGCGTGGGGCAGGGGAGCAATCAGCCCCAGCATTTT.

The DNA for the CDR3 is TGTGCCACCGGGACAGGGGGCATGGATACGCAGTATTTT. This codes for CATGTGGMDTQYF. The J gene is TRBJ2-3, the V gene TRBV10-3; 12 bases map to TRBD1. The J segment lost 6 bases and the V segment lost 10 bases, leaving 5 bases of the junction unmatched. The CDR3 has 13 amino acids. CDR1 is ENHRY, CDR2 SYGVKD, per germline.

V is TRBV5-4 and J is TRBJ2-3; 14 positions match TRBD2. This CDR3 is built from 16 residues. The trim removed 5 bases at V and 5 bases at J, leaving 7 bases unmatched. Germline values: CDR1 SGHNT, CDR2 YYREEE (reference sequence). The DNA for the CDR3 is TGTGCCAGCAGGACTAGCGGGAGGGGTATGGGAGATACGCAGTATTTT. Its translation: CASRTSGRGMGDTQYF.

J is TRBJ1-2 and V is TRBV30; tentative D call: TRBD1 (5 bases). Trimming took 3 bases from V and 2 from J, leaving 16 bases between them. Germline-derived CDR1 and CDR2 are GTSNPN and SVGIG (reference sequence). The CDR3 totals 15 residues. The CDR3 loop is CAWRVSTGLNYGYTF. In nucleotides, the CDR3 is TGTGCCTGGAGAGTTAGCACAGGACTCAACTATGGCTACACCTTC.